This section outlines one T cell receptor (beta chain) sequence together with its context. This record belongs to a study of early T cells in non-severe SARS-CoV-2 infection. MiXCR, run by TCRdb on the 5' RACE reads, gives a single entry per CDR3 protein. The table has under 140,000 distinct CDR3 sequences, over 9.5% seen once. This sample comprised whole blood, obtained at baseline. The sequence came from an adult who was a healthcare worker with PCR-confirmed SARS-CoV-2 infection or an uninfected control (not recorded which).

As DNA, the CDR3 is TGTGCCAGCAGATCCGGGGGGCAAGAGACCCAGTACTTC. This codes for CASRSGGQETQYF. The rearrangement links TRBV6-6 to TRBJ2-5; 7 nucleotides match TRBD2. Trimming removed 6 bases from V and 2 bases from J; junction bases left unmatched: 3. Germline CDR1 and CDR2: MNHNY and SVGAGI (reference sequence). This CDR3 spans 13 amino acids.